Here is one TCR beta chain with its context. Its antigen is not identified. 5'-RACE, quantitative and with molecular barcodes, yielded the TCR beta libraries. TCRdb ran MiXCR on the 5' RACE reads and lists one entry per CDR3 protein. The repertoire holds nearly 350,000 distinct CDR3 sequences, with roughly 14% as singletons. The sample belongs to a study of CD8 T cells in ankylosing spondylitis. General study findings and limits: Prior work had noted some motif variants in reactive arthritis blood and synovial fluid.

The TCR sequence derives from a male donor with ankylosing spondylitis or in good health (not recorded which). Specimen: blood, either unsorted or a sorted T cell fraction (not recorded which).

CDR3 amino acids: CSAPRTGPETQYF. CDR3 nucleotides: TGCAGTGCTCCCCGGACAGGGCCAGAGACCCAGTACTTC. The chain has TRBV20-1 and TRBJ2-5; 8 positions match TRBD1. CDR1 is DFQATT, CDR2 SNEGSKA, per germline (reference sequence). There are 13 residues in the CDR3. Unmatched junction bases numbered 6, after V lost 5 bases and J lost 4 bases.